What follows are 12 T cell receptor beta chains derived from one specimen sequenced in a study of spatial heterogeneity in lung cancer. Study findings and constraints: Expanded intratumoral alpha and beta TCR counts tracked tumor mutation counts.

Antigens for these TCRs are unknown. A single record per CDR3 protein comes from TCRdb applying MiXCR to the 5' RACE reads. The table shows about 28,000 distinct CDR3 sequences, with just over 7% occurring only once. Time point in this sample: sample taken at primary tumor resection. The sequences come from lung tumor tissue, collected at surgery. These receptors all come from a male donor with early-stage non-small cell lung cancer.

This clonotype was picked up many times. The CDR3: CASSLTQETQYF. CDR3 nucleotides: TGTGCCAGCAGTCTTACCCAAGAGACCCAGTACTTC. The rearrangement uses TRBV28 and TRBJ2-5; D not resolved. V was pared by 5 bases and J by 1 base, with 5 bases between. The CDR3 contains 12 residues. Germline V CDR1 and CDR2: MDHEN, SYDVKM.

Regarding this clonotype: A much larger clone differs from this one at a single base, so this may be a read error. This chain joins TRBV28 and TRBJ1-5; no firm D call. Germline V gene lookup returns CDR1 MDHEN and CDR2 SYDVKM. The V end was cut by 3 bases, the J end by 0 bases, with 6 bases between. The CDR3 spans 14 residues. The CDR3 region is CASSFGSSNQPQHF. In DNA form, the CDR3 reads TGTGCCAGCAGTTTCGGCAGTAGCAATCAGCCCCAGCATTTT.

The chain employs TRBV5-5 and TRBJ1-1; TRBD1 aligns across 8 bases. The ends lost 0 bases at V and 1 base at J; junction bases unmatched: 2. From germline, CDR1 is SGHKS and CDR2 YYEKEE (reference sequence). The CDR3 is made up of 15 amino acids. The CDR3 sequence is CASSLEGTGNTEAFF. The DNA of the CDR3 is TGTGCCAGCAGCTTGGAAGGGACAGGGAACACTGAAGCTTTCTTT.

This clonotype was counted only a few times. The chain joins TRBV12-3 or TRBV12-4 to TRBJ2-7; D possibly corresponds to TRBD1 (5 bases). Trimming removed 2 bases at V and 0 bases at J, with 17 bases between. The CDR3 extends over 17 amino acids. The CDR3 protein is CASSLIVGVPSSYEQYF. CDR3 DNA: TGTGCCAGCAGTTTAATCGTAGGGGTACCGAGCTCCTACGAGCAGTACTTC.

The sample holds many counts of this clonotype. The V gene is TRBV7-9, the J gene TRBJ2-7; TRBD2 matches 8 bases. In germline, CDR1 is SEHNR, CDR2 FQNEAQ (reference sequence). The CDR3 contains 14 residues. V dropped 3 bases and J dropped 6; count of bases not matched to a gene: 7. The DNA of the CDR3 is TGTGCCAGCAGCTTTGAGCGGGGGTGGGCCGAGCAGTACTTC. Encoded protein: CASSFERGWAEQYF.

This chain links TRBV5-1 with TRBJ2-7; D remains unclear. Germline values: CDR1 SGHRS, CDR2 YFSETQ. Between the trimmed V and J ends, which lost 0 bases and 1 base, there was a span of 8 bases. The CDR3 is made up of 14 amino acids. CDR3 loop: CASSLEAGSYEQYF. In DNA form, the CDR3 reads TGCGCCAGCAGCTTGGAGGCCGGTTCCTACGAGCAGTACTTC. Drawing the rest from reference TRBV5-1 and TRBJ2-7, the complete variable domain is KAGVTQTPRYLIKTRGQQVTLSCSPISGHRSVSWYQQTPGQGLQFLFEYFSETQRNKGNFPGRFSGRQFSNSRSEMNVSTLELGDSALYLCASSLEAGSYEQYFGPGTRLTVT.

In its sample, this clonotype was seen many times. The chain has TRBV12-3 or TRBV12-4 and TRBJ1-2, with D hard to call. The V gene lost 1 base and the J gene lost 8 bases, with 14 bases spanning the gap. The CDR3 consists of 14 residues. For the CDR3, the DNA is TGTGCCAGCAGTTTAGTGTGGCAGGATGGGGGCTACACCTTC. Amino acids: CASSLVWQDGGYTF.

The chain couples TRBV27 to TRBJ2-7; the D is unclear. V lost 10 bases and J lost 2, with 18 bases in between. The CDR3 totals 14 residues. CDR1 MNHEY and CDR2 SMNVEV come from the germline V gene (reference sequence). The CDR3 loop reads CAKTYHRVPYEQYF. CDR3 sequence (DNA): TGTGCCAAAACTTACCACCGGGTGCCCTACGAGCAGTACTTC.

The sample holds many counts of this clonotype. The gene calls are TRBV4-3 and TRBJ2-3; 8 bases line up with TRBD2. This CDR3 is built from 17 residues. Trimming took 0 bases from V and 2 from J; bases not matched to a gene: 7. CDR1 and CDR2 from the germline V gene are LGHNA and YSLEER. The DNA of the CDR3 is TGCGCCAGCAGCCAAGATAGTGGCGGGGGGACCACAGATACGCAGTATTTT. This translates into CASSQDSGGGTTDTQYF.

This clonotype was observed many times. This rearrangement joins TRBV7-9 to TRBJ2-5, with a possible D match to TRBD1 (6 bases). The CDR3 is 15 amino acids. Germline V CDR1 and CDR2: SEHNR, FQNEAQ (reference sequence). V was cut by 0 bases and J by 3 bases, with 11 bases left in between. The CDR3 DNA reads as TGTGCCAGCAGCTTAGCCCAGGGGCTGGAAGAGACCCAGTACTTC. Translation gives CASSLAQGLEETQYF. Drawing the rest from reference TRBV7-9 and TRBJ2-5, the complete variable domain is DTGVSQNPRHKITKRGQNVTFRCDPISEHNRLYWYRQTLGQGPEFLTYFQNEAQLEKSRLLSDRFSAERPKGSFSTLEIQRTEQGDSAMYLCASSLAQGLEETQYFGPGTRLLVL.

In its sample, this clonotype was seen many times. The V gene is TRBV6-4, the J gene TRBJ2-3; D remains ambiguous. Germline assignment: CDR1 MRHNA and CDR2 SNTAGT. V was pared by 3 bases and J by 2 bases, with 6 bases between. CDR3 length: 13 residues. CDR3 DNA: TGTGCCAGCAGTGAGGGCTCCACAGATACGCAGTATTTT. It yields the protein CASSEGSTDTQYF.

This clonotype was counted between two and nine times. The V and J genes are TRBV20-1 and TRBJ1-5, with a possible D match to TRBD1 (5 bases). Germline lookup yields CDR1 DFQATT and CDR2 SNEGSKA (reference sequence). The V and J ends lost 4 bases and 2 bases respectively, with 12 bases between them. CDR3 length equals 14 residues. CDR3 nucleotides: TGCAGTGCTAAGGACCTGGGGGGCAATCAGCCCCAGCATTTT. Protein product: CSAKDLGGNQPQHF.